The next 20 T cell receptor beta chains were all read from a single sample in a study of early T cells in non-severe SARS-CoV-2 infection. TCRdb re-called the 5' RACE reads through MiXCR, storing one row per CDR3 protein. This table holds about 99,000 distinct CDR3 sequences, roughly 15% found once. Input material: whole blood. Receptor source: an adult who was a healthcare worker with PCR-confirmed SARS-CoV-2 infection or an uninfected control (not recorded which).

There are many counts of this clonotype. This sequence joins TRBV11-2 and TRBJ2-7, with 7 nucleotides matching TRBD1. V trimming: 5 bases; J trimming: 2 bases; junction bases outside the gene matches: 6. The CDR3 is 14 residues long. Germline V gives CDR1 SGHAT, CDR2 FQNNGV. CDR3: CASSQLTGTYEQYF. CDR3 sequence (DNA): TGTGCCAGCAGCCAACTGACAGGGACCTACGAGCAGTACTTC.

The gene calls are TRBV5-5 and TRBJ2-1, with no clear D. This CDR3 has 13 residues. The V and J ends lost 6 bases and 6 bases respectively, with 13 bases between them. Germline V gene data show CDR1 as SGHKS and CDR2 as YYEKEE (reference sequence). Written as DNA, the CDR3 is TGTGCCAGCATCGCAATCGGCTCCAATGAGCAGTTCTTC. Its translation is CASIAIGSNEQFF.

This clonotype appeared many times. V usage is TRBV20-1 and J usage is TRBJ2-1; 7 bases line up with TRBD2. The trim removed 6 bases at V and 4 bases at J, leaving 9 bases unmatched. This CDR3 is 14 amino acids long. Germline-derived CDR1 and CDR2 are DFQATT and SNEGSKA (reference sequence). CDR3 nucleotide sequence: TGCAGTGCCCAAACCCCGGGACTATACAATGAGCAGTTCTTC. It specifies CSAQTPGLYNEQFF.

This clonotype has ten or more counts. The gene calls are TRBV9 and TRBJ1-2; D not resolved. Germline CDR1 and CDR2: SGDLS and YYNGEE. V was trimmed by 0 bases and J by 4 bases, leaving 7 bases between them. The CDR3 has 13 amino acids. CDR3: CASSVDLLYGYTF. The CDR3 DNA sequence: TGTGCCAGCAGCGTAGACCTTCTCTATGGCTACACCTTC.

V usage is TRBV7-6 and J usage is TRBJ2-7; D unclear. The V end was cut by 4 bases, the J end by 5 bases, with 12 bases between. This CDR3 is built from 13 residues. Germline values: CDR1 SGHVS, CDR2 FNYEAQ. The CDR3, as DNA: TGTGCCAGCAGCTGGGGTAAGACGGACGAGCAGTACTTC. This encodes CASSWGKTDEQYF.

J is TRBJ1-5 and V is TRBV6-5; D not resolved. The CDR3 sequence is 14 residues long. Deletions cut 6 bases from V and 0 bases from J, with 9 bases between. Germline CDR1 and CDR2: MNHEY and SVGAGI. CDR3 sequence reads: CASRPHNSNQPQHF. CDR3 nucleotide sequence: TGTGCCAGCAGACCCCACAATAGCAATCAGCCCCAGCATTTT.

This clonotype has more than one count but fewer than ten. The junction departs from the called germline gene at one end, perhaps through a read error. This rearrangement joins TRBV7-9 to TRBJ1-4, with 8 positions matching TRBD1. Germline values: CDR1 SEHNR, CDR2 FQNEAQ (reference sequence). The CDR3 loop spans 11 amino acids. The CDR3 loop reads CASSPGTGFYF. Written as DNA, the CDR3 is TGTGCCAGCAGCCCGGGGACAGGTTTTTATTTT.

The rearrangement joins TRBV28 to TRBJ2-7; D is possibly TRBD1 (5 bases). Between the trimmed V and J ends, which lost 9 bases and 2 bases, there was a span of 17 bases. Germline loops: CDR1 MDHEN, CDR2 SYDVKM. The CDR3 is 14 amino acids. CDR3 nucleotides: TGTGCCAGTACGTCGCAGGGCACGACCTACGAGCAGTACTTC. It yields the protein CASTSQGTTYEQYF.

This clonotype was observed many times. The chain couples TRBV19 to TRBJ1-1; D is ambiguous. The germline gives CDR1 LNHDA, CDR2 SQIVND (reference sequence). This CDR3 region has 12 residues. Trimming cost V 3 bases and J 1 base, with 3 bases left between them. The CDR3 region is CASSMGNTEAFF. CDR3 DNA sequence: TGTGCCAGTAGTATGGGGAACACTGAAGCTTTCTTT. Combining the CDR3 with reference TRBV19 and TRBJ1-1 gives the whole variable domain DGGITQSPKYLFRKEGQNVTLSCEQNLNHDAMYWYRQDPGQGLRLIYYSQIVNDFQKGDIAEGYSVSREKKESFPLTVTSAQKNPTAFYLCASSMGNTEAFFGQGTRLTVV.

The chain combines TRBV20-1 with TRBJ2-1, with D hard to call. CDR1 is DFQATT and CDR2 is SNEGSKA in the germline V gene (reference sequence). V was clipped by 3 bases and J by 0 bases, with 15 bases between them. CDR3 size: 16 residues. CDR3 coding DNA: TGCAGTGCTAGCGGATCCCCCCAGAGCTCCTACAATGAGCAGTTCTTC. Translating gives CSASGSPQSSYNEQFF.

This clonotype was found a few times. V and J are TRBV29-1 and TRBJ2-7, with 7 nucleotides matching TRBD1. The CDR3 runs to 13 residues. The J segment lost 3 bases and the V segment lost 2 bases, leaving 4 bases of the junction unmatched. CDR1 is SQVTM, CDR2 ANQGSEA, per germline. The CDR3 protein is CSVELTGDYEQYF. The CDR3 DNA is TGCAGCGTTGAACTAACAGGGGACTACGAGCAGTACTTC.

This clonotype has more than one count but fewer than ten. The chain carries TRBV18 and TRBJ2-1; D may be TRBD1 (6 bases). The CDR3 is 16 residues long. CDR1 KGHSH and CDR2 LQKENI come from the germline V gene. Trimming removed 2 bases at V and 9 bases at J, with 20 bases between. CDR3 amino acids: CASSPTAAGAHGEQFF. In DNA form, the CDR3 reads TGTGCCAGCTCACCAACCGCGGCAGGGGCGCATGGTGAGCAGTTCTTC.

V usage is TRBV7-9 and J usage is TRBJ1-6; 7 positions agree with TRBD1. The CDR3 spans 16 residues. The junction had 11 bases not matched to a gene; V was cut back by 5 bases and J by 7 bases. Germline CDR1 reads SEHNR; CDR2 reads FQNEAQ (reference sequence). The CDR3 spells CASSPPLTGKNSPLHF. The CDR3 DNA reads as TGTGCCAGCAGCCCCCCCCTGACAGGGAAGAATTCACCCCTCCACTTT.

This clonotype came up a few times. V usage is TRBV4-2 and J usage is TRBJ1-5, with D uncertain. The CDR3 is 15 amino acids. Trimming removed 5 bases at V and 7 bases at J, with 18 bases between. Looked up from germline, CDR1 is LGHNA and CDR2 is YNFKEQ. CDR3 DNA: TGTGCCAGCAGCGGGTCTGGTGGGAGATCGCAGCCCCAGCATTTT. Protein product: CASSGSGGRSQPQHF.

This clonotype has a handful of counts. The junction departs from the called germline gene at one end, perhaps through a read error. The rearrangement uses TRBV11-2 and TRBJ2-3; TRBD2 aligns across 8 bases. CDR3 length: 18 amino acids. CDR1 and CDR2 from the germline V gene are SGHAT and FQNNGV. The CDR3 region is CASSLEPTGAGGTDTQYF. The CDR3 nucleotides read TGTGCCAGCAGCTTAGAGCCCACCGGCGCGGGAGGCACTGATACGCAGTATTTT.

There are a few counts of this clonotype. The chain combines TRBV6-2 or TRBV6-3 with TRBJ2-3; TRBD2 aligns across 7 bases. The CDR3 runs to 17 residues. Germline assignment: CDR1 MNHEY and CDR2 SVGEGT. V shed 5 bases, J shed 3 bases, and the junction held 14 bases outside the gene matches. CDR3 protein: CASSPKTSWRETDTQYF. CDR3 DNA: TGTGCCAGCAGTCCAAAAACGTCTTGGCGGGAGACAGATACGCAGTATTTT.

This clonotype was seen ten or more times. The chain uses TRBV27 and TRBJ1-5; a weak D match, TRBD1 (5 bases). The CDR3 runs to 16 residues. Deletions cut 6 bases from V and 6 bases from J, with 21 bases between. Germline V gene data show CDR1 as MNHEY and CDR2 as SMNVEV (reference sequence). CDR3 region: CASSPLFGAVSQPQHF. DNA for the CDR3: TGTGCCAGCAGCCCTCTCTTCGGGGCAGTTTCTCAGCCCCAGCATTTT.

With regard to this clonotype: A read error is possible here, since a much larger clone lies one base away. For the CDR3, the DNA is TGTGCCAGCAGCTCCTCGGTAGCGGGGACCTACAATGAGCAGTTCTTC. Translation: CASSSSVAGTYNEQFF. The chain uses TRBV11-3 and TRBJ2-1; 8 bases map to TRBD2. In germline, CDR1 is SGHNT, CDR2 YENEEA. V lost 4 bases to trimming and J lost 2 bases; unmatched junction nucleotides: 7. The CDR3 has 16 residues.

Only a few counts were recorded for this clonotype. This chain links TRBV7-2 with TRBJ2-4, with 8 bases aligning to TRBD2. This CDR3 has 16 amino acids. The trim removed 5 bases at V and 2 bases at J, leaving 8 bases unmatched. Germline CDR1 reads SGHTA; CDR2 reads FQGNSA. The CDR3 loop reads CASSPQVAGSKNIQYF. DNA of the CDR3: TGTGCCAGCAGCCCGCAGGTAGCGGGGTCCAAAAACATTCAGTACTTC.

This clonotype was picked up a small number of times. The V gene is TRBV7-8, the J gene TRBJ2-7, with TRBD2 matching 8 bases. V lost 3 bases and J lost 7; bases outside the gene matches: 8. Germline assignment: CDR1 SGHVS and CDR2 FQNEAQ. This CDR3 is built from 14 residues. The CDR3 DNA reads TGTGCCAGCAGCTTCCGGACGGGGGGGCTAGAGCAGTACTTC. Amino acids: CASSFRTGGLEQYF.